The clone carrying this T cell receptor beta chain was seen more than once but under ten times. Its antigen is not identified. The CDR3 is 13 residues long. Germline trimming cut 4 bases from V and 13 bases from J; bases unmatched to any gene: 8. CDR1 and CDR2 (germline): DFQATT, SNEGSKA (reference sequence). This specimen belongs to a study of blood T cells in healthy people across ages. Study-level results: Both naive CD4+ cell counts and diversity were greater in long-lived donors than in aged donors.

Sample-barcoded 5' priming and a J-beta primer mix drove a second PCR of 7 to 11 cycles. TCRdb re-derived calls from the 5' RACE reads in MiXCR, one entry per CDR3 protein. The table records around 1,000,000 distinct CDR3 sequences, 35% to 40% of them present only once. The gene calls are TRBV20-1 and TRBJ2-4; 12 bases agree with TRBD2. This receptor was obtained from a man aged 18 to 30 in good health. Sequenced input: blood. The CDR3 coding sequence is TGCAGTGCTACCCGCCGGACTAGCGGGATACAGTACTTC. Amino acids: CSATRRTSGIQYF.